This T cell receptor beta chain was recorded in a study of blood T cell repertoires in COVID-19. V was pared by 3 bases and J by 2 bases, with 11 bases between. The CDR3 is made up of 15 amino acids. Germline values: CDR1 LNHDA, CDR2 SQIVND (reference sequence). Data came from immunoSEQ multiplex PCR; TCRdb stores just in-frame clones and leaves some out. The sample yields 200,000 to 300,000 clones, around 90% seen once. The receptor was isolated from a woman between 70 and 85 years old with active or convalescent COVID-19. The genes are TRBV19 and TRBJ2-1; no clear D. The sequencing sample was made of peripheral blood. This CDR3 reads CASSISSWAYNEQFF. The DNA of the CDR3 is TGTGCCAGTAGTATCTCTAGTTGGGCCTACAATGAGCAGTTCTTC.